The T cell receptor (beta chain) under discussion was sequenced for a study of blood T cell repertoires in COVID-19. Cohort placement rested on clinical history that participants reported themselves. Trimming cost V 1 base and J 2 bases, with 12 bases left between them. Germline V gene data show CDR1 as LNHDA and CDR2 as SQIVND (reference sequence). The CDR3 covers 16 residues. Profiled with immunoSEQ multiplex PCR; TCRdb holds only in-frame clones, not every one. Of hundreds of thousands of clones in the sample, 75% to 90% were seen once. The receptor was isolated from a man aged 30-40 years who had recovered from COVID-19. The source material was PBMCs or T cells enriched from blood (not recorded which). The rearrangement joins TRBV19 to TRBJ2-1; maybe TRBD2 (6 bases). In nucleotides, the CDR3 is TGTGCCAGTAGTATAGGGGGCGGGACTGCCTACAATGAGCAGTTCTTC. This codes for CASSIGGGTAYNEQFF. Full variable domain (rest looked up from reference TRBV19 and TRBJ2-1): DGGITQSPKYLFRKEGQNVTLSCEQNLNHDAMYWYRQDPGQGLRLIYYSQIVNDFQKGDIAEGYSVSREKKESFPLTVTSAQKNPTAFYLCASSIGGGTAYNEQFFGPGTRLTVL.